A single sample is the source of the 21 T cell receptor beta chains below, sequenced in a study. TCRdb fed the 5' RACE reads into MiXCR, producing one record per CDR3 protein. Of 40,000 to 65,000 distinct CDR3 sequences in the sample, about 25% were seen once. The sample taken for sequencing was tumor-infiltrating naive CD4+ T cells sorted from the breast tumor. The subset here: naive CD4+ T cells, CD4+CD45RA+CD25-. The receptor source for this set is a female donor with breast cancer.

This clonotype was seen only a few times. The chain employs TRBV28 and TRBJ2-5; TRBD2 matches 14 bases. Germline V gene data show CDR1 as MDHEN and CDR2 as SYDVKM. Germline trimming cut 5 bases from V and 9 bases from J; bases unmatched to any gene: 14. The CDR3 consists of 17 residues. CDR3: CASSPSTGLAGGRAQYF. The CDR3 region has the DNA TGTGCCAGCAGTCCTAGCACCGGACTAGCGGGGGGTCGGGCCCAGTACTTC.

The V call is TRBV7-9, the J call TRBJ1-5; no reliable D call. The CDR3 has 14 residues. The ends were cut back, 5 bases at V and 3 bases at J, with 11 bases in the middle. Looked up from germline, CDR1 is SEHNR and CDR2 is FQNEAQ (reference sequence). CDR3 bases: TGTGCCAGCAGCCCCCGGGATCCCAATCAGCCCCAGCATTTT. Residues: CASSPRDPNQPQHF.

This clonotype came up many times. This rearrangement joins TRBV7-2 to TRBJ2-3, with TRBD2 matching 7 bases. V lost 2 bases and J lost 2; bases outside the gene matches: 4. The CDR3 is 15 residues long. The germline CDR1 and CDR2 sequences are SGHTA and FQGNSA. CDR3 DNA sequence: TGTGCCAGCAGCTTACAACTAGCGACCACAGATACGCAGTATTTT. Its translation: CASSLQLATTDTQYF.

This chain links TRBV5-1 with TRBJ2-3, with 8 bases identical to TRBD2. This CDR3 spans 15 amino acids. Germline V gene data show CDR1 as SGHRS and CDR2 as YFSETQ. Trimming cost V 5 bases and J 4 bases; bases outside gene matches: 9. CDR3 DNA: TGCGCCAGCAGATTCGGGAGGGCCGGTTCAGATACGCAGTATTTT. Translated, it gives CASRFGRAGSDTQYF.

V is TRBV27 and J is TRBJ1-1; no definite D call. The germline V gene has CDR1 MNHEY and CDR2 SMNVEV (reference sequence). The CDR3 spans 17 residues. V lost 4 bases to trimming and J lost 4 bases, with 22 bases between them. Written as DNA, the CDR3 is TGTGCCAGCAGTTACCACTATCGGGCCAAGCGAGGCACTGAAGCTTTCTTT. Its protein product is CASSYHYRAKRGTEAFF.

This clonotype was observed a handful of times. This chain connects TRBV20-1 to TRBJ2-5; TRBD1 might be the D (5 bases). This CDR3 region has 13 residues. Germline lookup yields CDR1 DFQATT and CDR2 SNEGSKA (reference sequence). Trimming shortened V by 3 bases and J by 5 bases, and 13 bases separated the two germline ends. The CDR3 loop reads CSARTDSGETQYF. In DNA form, the CDR3 reads TGCAGTGCTAGGACCGACAGTGGGGAGACCCAGTACTTC.

By sample share, this clonotype is medium-sized. The chain recombines TRBV5-1 with TRBJ1-1; D is perhaps TRBD1 (5 bases). The germline V and J ends were trimmed by 0 bases and 1 base, with 10 bases remaining between them. This CDR3 comprises 15 residues. Germline values: CDR1 SGHRS, CDR2 YFSETQ. CDR3 region: CASSLAGAQNTEAFF. Here the CDR3 DNA reads TGCGCCAGCAGCTTGGCCGGGGCTCAGAACACTGAAGCTTTCTTT.

This clonotype was found a few times. J is TRBJ2-1 and V is TRBV7-2, with D perhaps given as TRBD1 or TRBD2 (6 bases each). V shed 3 bases and J shed 7 bases, with 16 bases lying between them. The CDR3 runs 15 residues. The V gene's germline CDR1 is SGHTA and CDR2 FQGNSA. The CDR3 sequence is CASSLGQSRGNEQFF. The DNA for the CDR3 is TGTGCCAGCAGCTTGGGACAAAGCCGGGGGAATGAGCAGTTCTTC.

A few counts support this clonotype. The chain is built from TRBV6-1 and TRBJ2-3; the D gene could be TRBD1 or TRBD2 (6 bases each). Germline CDR1 is MNHNS and CDR2 is SASEGT. The CDR3 contains 15 residues. Trimming stripped 6 bases from V and 4 bases from J, with 17 bases between. The CDR3 nucleotides read TGTGCCAGCAGGACAACCGGGGGCGGCGCAGATACGCAGTATTTT. Translating gives CASRTTGGGADTQYF.

The rearrangement links TRBV7-2 to TRBJ2-7; TRBD2 matches 14 bases. CDR3 size: 17 residues. The junction had 6 bases not matched to a gene; V was cut back by 4 bases and J by 1 base. Germline assignment: CDR1 SGHTA and CDR2 FQGNSA. CDR3 loop: CASSSGLAGEYSYEQYF. In nucleotides, the CDR3 is TGTGCCAGCAGCTCGGGACTAGCGGGAGAGTATTCCTACGAGCAGTACTTC.

This clonotype was seen more than once but under ten times. The V gene is TRBV5-1, the J gene TRBJ2-3, with a weak D call TRBD2 (6 bases). Trimming removed 3 bases from V and 3 bases from J, with 14 bases in between. The germline V gene encodes CDR1 SGHRS and CDR2 YFSETQ. The CDR3 length is 15 residues. The CDR3 is CASSWDSKGTDTQYF. The CDR3 DNA follows: TGCGCCAGCAGCTGGGACTCAAAGGGGACAGATACGCAGTATTTT.

This clonotype was observed a few times. This rearrangement joins TRBV12-3 or TRBV12-4 to TRBJ1-1, with D perhaps matching TRBD1 (5 bases). Deletions cut 5 bases from V and 0 bases from J, with 13 bases between. This CDR3 comprises 15 residues. CDR3 protein: CASSIQGVLNTEAFF. The CDR3 region has the DNA TGTGCCAGCAGTATCCAAGGGGTTCTGAACACTGAAGCTTTCTTT.

This clonotype was seen only a few times. This chain joins TRBV20-1 and TRBJ2-1; no clear D gene. The V gene's germline CDR1 is DFQATT and CDR2 SNEGSKA (reference sequence). V shed 5 bases and J shed 6 bases, with 8 bases lying between them. The CDR3 loop spans 11 amino acids. The CDR3 bases are TGCAGTGCTGGGGTTACCAATGAGCAGTTCTTC. It codes for CSAGVTNEQFF.

The rearrangement links TRBV2 to TRBJ2-3, with a possible D match to TRBD2 (6 bases). In germline, CDR1 is SNHLY, CDR2 FYNNEI. Between the trimmed V and J ends, which lost 6 bases and 8 bases, there was a span of 9 bases. There are 11 residues in the CDR3. The chain's CDR3 is CASRQEGTQYF. The CDR3 bases are TGTGCCAGCAGGCAGGAGGGTACGCAGTATTTT.

The gene calls are TRBV6-5 and TRBJ2-3, with 11 bases matching TRBD2. The germline gives CDR1 MNHEY, CDR2 SVGAGI. CDR3 length: 17 residues. J was trimmed by 2 bases and V by 6 bases; bases with no gene match: 10. In nucleotides, the CDR3 is TGTGCCAGCAGATCACTAGGGACTAGCGGATTCACAGATACGCAGTATTTT. Residues: CASRSLGTSGFTDTQYF.

This clonotype was seen only a few times. The chain recombines TRBV4-1 with TRBJ2-1, with TRBD2 matching 7 bases. V trimming: 1 base; J trimming: 9 bases; junction bases outside the gene matches: 6. Germline loops: CDR1 MGHRA, CDR2 YSYEKL. There are 14 residues in the CDR3. DNA for the CDR3: TGCGCCAGCAGCCAAGTGGGCGGGAGTTTTGAGCAGTTCTTC. Translation: CASSQVGGSFEQFF.

This clonotype was recorded a few times. The chain employs TRBV6-5 and TRBJ1-1, with 7 bases aligning to TRBD1. The CDR3 is 14 amino acids. Per the germline V gene, CDR1 is MNHEY and CDR2 is SVGAGI. Trimming took 2 bases from V and 5 from J; bases not matched to a gene: 5. The CDR3 DNA sequence: TGTGCCAGCAGTTACGACAGGGCAGGGACTGAAGCTTTCTTT. It specifies CASSYDRAGTEAFF.

This clonotype has just a few counts. The chain uses TRBV7-8 and TRBJ2-3; possible D gene TRBD2, 5 bases. Germline V gene data show CDR1 as SGHVS and CDR2 as FQNEAQ. This CDR3 spans 15 amino acids. V gave up 3 bases and J gave up 3 bases, with 13 bases separating them. CDR3 sequence (DNA): TGTGCCAGCAGCTTCTTCGGGGATGGAACAGATACGCAGTATTTT. Its protein product is CASSFFGDGTDTQYF.

V and J are TRBV29-1 and TRBJ2-5, with D unresolved. This CDR3 has 13 residues. Germline V gene sequence: CDR1 SQVTM, CDR2 ANQGSEA. The germline V and J ends were trimmed by 1 base and 4 bases, with 10 bases remaining between them. The CDR3 DNA reads TGCAGCGTTGAAGTAGTAGGGTCAGAGACCCAGTACTTC. Amino acid sequence: CSVEVVGSETQYF.

Remarks on this clonotype: Because the CDR3 is missing its conserved closing phenylalanine or tryptophan, this is likely a read error. The chain is built from TRBV4-2 and TRBJ1-2, with a tentative D call TRBD1 (5 bases). Germline V lookup: CDR1 LGHNA, CDR2 YNFKEQ. Trimming pared 4 bases from V and 8 bases from J, leaving 14 bases between. The length of the CDR3 is 13 residues. CDR3 bases: TGTGCCAGCAGCCCGAGCACAGGCGTCGGCTACACCTAC. Translating it yields CASSPSTGVGYTY.

This chain joins TRBV11-2 and TRBJ1-2; D gene uncertain. Trimming shortened V by 5 bases and J by 7 bases, and 11 bases separated the two germline ends. The CDR3 is 12 amino acids. CDR1 SGHAT and CDR2 FQNNGV come from the germline V gene. The CDR3 reads CASSHEGGGYTF. The CDR3 nucleotides are TGTGCCAGCAGCCACGAGGGAGGTGGCTACACCTTC.